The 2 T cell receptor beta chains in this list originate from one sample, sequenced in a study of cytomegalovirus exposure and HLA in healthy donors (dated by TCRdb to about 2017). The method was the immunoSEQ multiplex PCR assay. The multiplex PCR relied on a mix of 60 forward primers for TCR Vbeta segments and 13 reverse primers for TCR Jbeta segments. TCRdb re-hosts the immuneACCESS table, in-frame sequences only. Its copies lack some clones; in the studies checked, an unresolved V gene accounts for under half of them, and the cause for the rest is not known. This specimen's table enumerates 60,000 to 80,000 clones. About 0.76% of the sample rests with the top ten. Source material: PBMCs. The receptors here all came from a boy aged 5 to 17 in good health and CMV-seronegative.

CDR3 protein: CAISNGGQGAFQPQHF. CDR3 DNA: TGTGCCATCAGCAATGGGGGGCAGGGGGCGTTCCAGCCCCAGCATTTT. The chain carries TRBV10-3 and TRBJ1-5; 8 nucleotides match TRBD1. Germline V CDR1 and CDR2: ENHRY, SYGVKD. The CDR3 totals 16 residues. Unmatched junction bases numbered 14, after V lost 6 bases and J lost 7 bases.

The chain's CDR3 is CAWRGQVPEQYF. The CDR3 nucleotides are TGTGCCTGGAGGGGACAGGTACCAGAGCAGTACTTC. V usage is TRBV30 and J usage is TRBJ2-7, with TRBD1 matching over 8 bases. CDR1 and CDR2 from the germline V gene are GTSNPN and SVGIG (reference sequence). The CDR3 runs 12 residues. V dropped 3 bases and J dropped 7; count of bases not matched to a gene: 5. Filled out from reference TRBV30 and TRBJ2-7, the complete variable domain reads SQTIHQWPATLVQPVGSPLSLECTVEGTSNPNLYWYRQAAGRGLQLLFYSVGIGQISSEVPQNLSASRPQDRQFILSSKKLLLSDSGFYLCAWRGQVPEQYFGPGTRLTVT.